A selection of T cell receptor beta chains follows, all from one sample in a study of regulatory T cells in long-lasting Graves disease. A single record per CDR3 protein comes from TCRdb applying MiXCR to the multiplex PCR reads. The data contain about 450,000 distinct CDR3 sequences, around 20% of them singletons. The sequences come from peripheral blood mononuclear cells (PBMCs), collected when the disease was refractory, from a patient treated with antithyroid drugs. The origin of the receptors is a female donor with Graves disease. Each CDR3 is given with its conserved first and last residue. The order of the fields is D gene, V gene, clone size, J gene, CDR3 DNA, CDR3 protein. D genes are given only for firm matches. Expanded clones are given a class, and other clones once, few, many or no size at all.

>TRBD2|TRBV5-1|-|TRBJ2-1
TGCGCCAGCAGCCCTCGCCCCGGTAGGCGGGAGGGTATCAACAATGAGCAGTTCTTC
CASSPRPGRREGINNEQFF
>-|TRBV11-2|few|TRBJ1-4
TGTGCCAGCAGCTTATTCGGGGCGGGAGAAAAACTGTTTTTT
CASSLFGAGEKLFF
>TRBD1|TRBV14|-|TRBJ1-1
TGTGCCAGCAGCCAAGATTGGACAGGCCTGAACACTGAAGCTTTCTTT
CASSQDWTGLNTEAFF
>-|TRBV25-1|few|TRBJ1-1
TGTGCCAGCAGTGCAATAGGACCGGGACGGATGGGAGCTTTCTTT
CASSAIGPGRMGAFF
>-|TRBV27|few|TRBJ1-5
TGTGCCAGCAGTTTATTTGAGGGAGTGGGACACCCCCAGCATTTT
CASSLFEGVGHPQHF
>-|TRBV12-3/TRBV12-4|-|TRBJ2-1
TGTGCCAGCAGTTTAGAGGCAGGTCAGCAGTTCTTC
CASSLEAGQQFF
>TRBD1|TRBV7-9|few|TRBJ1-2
TGTGCCAGCAGCTTCGGACAGGGGTCAAGCTACACCTTC
CASSFGQGSSYTF
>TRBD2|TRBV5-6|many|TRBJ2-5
TGTGCCAGCAGCACCACCGGGACTAGCGTCCAAGAGACCCAGTACTTC
CASSTTGTSVQETQYF
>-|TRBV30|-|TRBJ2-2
TGTGCCTGGAGTGTACTGGGAGTTCAGGGCGACACCGGGGAGCTGTTTTTT
CAWSVLGVQGDTGELFF
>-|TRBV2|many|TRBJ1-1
TGTGCCAGCAGTGCGATCATGAACACTGAAGCTTTCTTT
CASSAIMNTEAFF
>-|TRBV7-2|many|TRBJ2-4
TGTGCCAGCAGCCCCGGTAACATTCAGTACTTC
CASSPGNIQYF
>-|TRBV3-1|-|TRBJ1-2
TGTGCCAGCAACCCAACATATGCAGGAGCGCTTTGGAACTATGGCTACACCTTC
CASNPTYAGALWNYGYTF
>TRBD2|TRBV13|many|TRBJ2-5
TGTGCCAGCAGTTCCGGGACTAGCGGGAGCCAAGAGACCCAGTACTTC
CASSSGTSGSQETQYF
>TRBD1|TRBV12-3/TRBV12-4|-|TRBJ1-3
TGTGCCAGCAGTCCGTCGACAGGGGCTGGAAACACCATATATTTT
CASSPSTGAGNTIYF
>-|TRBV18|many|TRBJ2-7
TGTGCCAGCTCACCACCCCGGACAGACAGCGAGCAGTACTTC
CASSPPRTDSEQYF
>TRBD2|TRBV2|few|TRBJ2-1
TGTGCCAGCAGTTTCCGGACAGGGCGCCTAGCGGGAGCCCGATACAATGAGCAGTTCTTC
CASSFRTGRLAGARYNEQFF
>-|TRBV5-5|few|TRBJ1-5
TGTGCCAGCAGCTTAGTCCTCAATCAGCCCCAGCATTTT
CASSLVLNQPQHF
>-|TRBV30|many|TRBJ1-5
TGTGCCTGGAGTGGCGGCCATAGCAATCAGCCCCAGCATTTT
CAWSGGHSNQPQHF
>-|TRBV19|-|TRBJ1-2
TGTGCCAGTAGTATTGTCGGGGGACTCTATGGCTACACCTTC
CASSIVGGLYGYTF
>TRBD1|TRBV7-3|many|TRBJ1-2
TGTGCCAGCAGCTTAACGGGACAGGCTACGTATGGCTACACCTTC
CASSLTGQATYGYTF
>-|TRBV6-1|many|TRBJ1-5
TGTGCCGGGAGCGAATCGAGCAATCAGCCCCAGCATTTT
CAGSESSNQPQHF
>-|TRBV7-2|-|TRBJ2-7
TGTGCCAGCAGCCGACTGAATTCCTACGAGCAGTACTTC
CASSRLNSYEQYF
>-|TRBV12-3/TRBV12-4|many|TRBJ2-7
TGTGCCAGCAGTTACGGTGGGGGTAGCTACGAGCAGTACTTC
CASSYGGGSYEQYF
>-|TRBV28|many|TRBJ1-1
TGTGCCAGCAGTGGGTTTAACCGACGCGCTTTCTTT
CASSGFNRRAFF
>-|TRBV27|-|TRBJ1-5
TGTGCCAGCAGTTTAATCTCCGGACTCAAGCCCCAGCATTTT
CASSLISGLKPQHF
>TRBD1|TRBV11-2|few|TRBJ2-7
TGTGCCAGCAGCCGACAGGGGTCACCTGATTTCCCATACGAGCAGTACTTC
CASSRQGSPDFPYEQYF
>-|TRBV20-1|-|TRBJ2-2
TGCAGTGCTAGGAGACTAGACACCGGGGAGCTGTTTTTT
CSARRLDTGELFF
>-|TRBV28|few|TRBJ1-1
TGTGCCAGCAGTGATACCGGACGGAACACTGAAGCTTTCTTT
CASSDTGRNTEAFF
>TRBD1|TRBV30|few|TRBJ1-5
TGTGCCTGGAGTCCACAGGGGGGTCAGCCCCAGCATTTT
CAWSPQGGQPQHF
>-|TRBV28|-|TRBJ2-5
TGTGCCAGCCGGGGAGGCTCGGGGACCCAGTACTTC
CASRGGSGTQYF
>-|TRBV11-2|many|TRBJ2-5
TGTGCCAGCAGCTTAGGTTGGCAGGGGTTGGGTGAGACCCAGTACTTC
CASSLGWQGLGETQYF
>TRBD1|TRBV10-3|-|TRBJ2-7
TGTGCCATCAAGGACAGGGCCTCCTACGAGCAGTACTTC
CAIKDRASYEQYF
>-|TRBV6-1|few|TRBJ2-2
TGTGCCAGCACCCTCTTGAGCATTTTGGGAGTAGGAACCGGGGAGCTGTTTTTT
CASTLLSILGVGTGELFF
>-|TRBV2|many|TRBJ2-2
TGTGCCAGCAAATTCAGCGAGGCGAACACCGGGGAGCTGTTTTTT
CASKFSEANTGELFF
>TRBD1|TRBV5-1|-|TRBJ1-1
TGCGCCAGCAGGCCGGGACAGGGGTACACTGAAGCTTTCTTT
CASRPGQGYTEAFF
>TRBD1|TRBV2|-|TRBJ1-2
TGTGCCAGCAGTCCTGACAGGGAGAATGGCTACACCTTC
CASSPDRENGYTF
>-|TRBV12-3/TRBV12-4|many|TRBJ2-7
TGTGCCAGCAGATCTCTCACCTGGACGGGGGAGAATGAGCAGTACTTC
CASRSLTWTGENEQYF
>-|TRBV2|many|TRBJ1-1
TGTGCCAGCAGTGACAGGGAATGGTTCGCTGAAGCTTTCTTT
CASSDREWFAEAFF
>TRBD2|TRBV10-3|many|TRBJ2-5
TGTGCCATCAGTGAGTCGAGTTCGGCGGGAGGGAAGGGAGAGACCCAGTACTTC
CAISESSSAGGKGETQYF
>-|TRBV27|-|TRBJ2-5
TGTGCCAGCAGTTTATCGTGGGGGGCGGGGATTGAGACCCAGTACTTC
CASSLSWGAGIETQYF
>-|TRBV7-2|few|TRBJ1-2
TGTGCCAGCAGCTTAGATGCGGGCCGCTATGGCTACACCTTC
CASSLDAGRYGYTF
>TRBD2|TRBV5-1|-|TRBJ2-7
TGCGCCAGCAGCGAGACCGGGACTAGCACCTACGAGCAGTACTTC
CASSETGTSTYEQYF
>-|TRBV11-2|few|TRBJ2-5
TGTGCCAGCAGCTTATCGCCTAAAAAAGAGACCCAGTACTTC
CASSLSPKKETQYF
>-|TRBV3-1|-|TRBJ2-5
TGTGCCAGCAGCCAAGGAGAAAAGACCCAGTACTTC
CASSQGEKTQYF
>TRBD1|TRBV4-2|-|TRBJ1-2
TGTGCCAGCAGCCAAGAGCAGGGGGCGGGGGGCTACACCTTC
CASSQEQGAGGYTF
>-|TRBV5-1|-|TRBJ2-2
TGCGCCAGCATCAGGAGCTACACCGGGGAGCTGTTTTTT
CASIRSYTGELFF
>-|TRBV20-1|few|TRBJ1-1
TGCAGTGCTAGGAGACAGAAGAACACTGAAGCTTTCTTT
CSARRQKNTEAFF
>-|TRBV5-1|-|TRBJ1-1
TGCGCCAGCAGCTTGGTGGCAATGGCTGAAGCTTTCTTT
CASSLVAMAEAFF
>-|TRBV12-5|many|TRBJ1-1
TGTGCTAGTGGTTTGGCAGGGTCCTCGTGGACTGAAGCTTTCTTT
CASGLAGSSWTEAFF
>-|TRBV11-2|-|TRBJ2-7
TGTGCCAGCAGCCACTCGGATGACGAGCAGTACTTC
CASSHSDDEQYF
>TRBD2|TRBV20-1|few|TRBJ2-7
TGCAGTGCTAGGTTCCCTAGCGGCGAGCAGTACTTC
CSARFPSGEQYF
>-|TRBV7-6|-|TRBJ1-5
TGTGCCAGCAGCTTAGTTTCAGGGCCCAATCAGCCCCAGCATTTT
CASSLVSGPNQPQHF
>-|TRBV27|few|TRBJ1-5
TGTGCCAGCAGCCCAGATGGTCAGCCCCAGCATTTT
CASSPDGQPQHF
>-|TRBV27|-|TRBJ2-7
TGTGCCAGCAGTTTCAGGGCGGGATCGTACGAGCAGTACTTC
CASSFRAGSYEQYF
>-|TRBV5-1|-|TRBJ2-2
TGCGCCAGCAAAACGGACTGGGGCACCGGGGAGCTGTTTTTT
CASKTDWGTGELFF
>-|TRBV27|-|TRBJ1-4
TGTGCCAGCGGTAGCGGCCCAATTCCTAATGAAAAACTGTTTTTT
CASGSGPIPNEKLFF
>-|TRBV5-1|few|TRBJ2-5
TGCGCCAGCAGCTTGTCTAGGGGAGAGACCCAGTACTTC
CASSLSRGETQYF